This T cell receptor beta chain was documented in a study of response to subunit inactivated influenza vaccine (dated by TCRdb to between 2017 and 2018). Concerning the study at large: Deep quantitative T cell receptor repertoire profiling was used in the study to track responses to a trivalent subunit inactivated influenza vaccine.

This clonotype was seen only a few times. This receptor's antigen is unknown. No quality values exist for individual bases; no much larger clone is one base distant. The CDR3 numbers 14 residues from cysteine through phenylalanine. This entry keeps only the CDR3 DNA: 42 bases, framed from base 1. V sheds 7 bases and J sheds 5 bases, leaving 18 bases between their ends. Looking up the germline V gene yields CDR1 SNHLY and CDR2 FYNNEI. Library prep was done by RT-PCR. TCRdb names Illumina HiSeq 2500 as the instrument used. TCRdb handled the public reads itself, with Q25 trimming in fastp and clone calling in MiXCR, and kept productive beta chains. Every distinct CDR3 protein forms one entry, paired with its most common genes and DNA. This sample holds around 710,000 distinct CDR3 sequences; approximately 15% were observed only once. The ten largest clones represent around 6.5% of the sample. General findings and caveats noted by the study authors: According to the authors, only a limited number of new T cells may be recruited by each seasonal influenza vaccination.

This sequence uses TRBV2 and TRBJ2-7; confidence is insufficient to name the D gene. The sample in question was PBMCs from blood, obtained 14 to 15 days before vaccination. The clonotype comes from a man aged 45-60 years who received an inactivated influenza vaccine. Donor details come from another sample of the same person, matched by shared clones. The CDR3 region reads CASTPRQAGNEQYF. The nucleotides are TGTGCCAGCACCCCCCGCCAGGCTGGGAACGAGCAGTACTTC.